Reported below is one T cell receptor (beta chain). The entry originates in a study of cytotoxic CD8 clonotypes in ibrutinib-treated CLL. CDR1 is KGHSH, CDR2 LQKENI, per germline. The V and J ends lost 0 bases and 3 bases, in that order; junction bases with no gene match: 5. The length of the CDR3 is 16 residues. This table comes from immunoSEQ multiplex PCR, and its TCRdb copy is limited to in-frame clones, with some not included. The sample consists of about 160,000 clones, 81% of them appearing once. The gene calls are TRBV18 and TRBJ2-7; 10 bases map to TRBD1. The input for sequencing was PBMCs, taken after 12 months of ibrutinib treatment. The sequence came from a human donor with chronic lymphocytic leukemia. This chain's CDR3 is CASSPPGQGLVYEQYF. The CDR3 bases are TGTGCCAGCTCACCACCGGGACAGGGGCTTGTCTACGAGCAGTACTTC.